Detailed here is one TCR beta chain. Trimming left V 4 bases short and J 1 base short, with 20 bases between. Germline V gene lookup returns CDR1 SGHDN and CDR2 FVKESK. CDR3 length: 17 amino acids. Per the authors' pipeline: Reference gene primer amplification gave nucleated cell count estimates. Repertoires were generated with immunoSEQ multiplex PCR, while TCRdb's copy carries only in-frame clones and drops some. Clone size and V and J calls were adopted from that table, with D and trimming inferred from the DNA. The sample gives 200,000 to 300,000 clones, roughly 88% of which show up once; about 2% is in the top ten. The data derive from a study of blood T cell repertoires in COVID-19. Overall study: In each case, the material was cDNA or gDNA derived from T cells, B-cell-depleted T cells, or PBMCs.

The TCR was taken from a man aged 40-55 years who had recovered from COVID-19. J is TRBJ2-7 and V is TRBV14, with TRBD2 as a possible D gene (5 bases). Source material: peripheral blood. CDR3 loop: CASSPNLVYSGSYEQYF. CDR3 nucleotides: TGTGCCAGCAGCCCGAACCTAGTGTACTCGGGGTCCTACGAGCAGTACTTC.